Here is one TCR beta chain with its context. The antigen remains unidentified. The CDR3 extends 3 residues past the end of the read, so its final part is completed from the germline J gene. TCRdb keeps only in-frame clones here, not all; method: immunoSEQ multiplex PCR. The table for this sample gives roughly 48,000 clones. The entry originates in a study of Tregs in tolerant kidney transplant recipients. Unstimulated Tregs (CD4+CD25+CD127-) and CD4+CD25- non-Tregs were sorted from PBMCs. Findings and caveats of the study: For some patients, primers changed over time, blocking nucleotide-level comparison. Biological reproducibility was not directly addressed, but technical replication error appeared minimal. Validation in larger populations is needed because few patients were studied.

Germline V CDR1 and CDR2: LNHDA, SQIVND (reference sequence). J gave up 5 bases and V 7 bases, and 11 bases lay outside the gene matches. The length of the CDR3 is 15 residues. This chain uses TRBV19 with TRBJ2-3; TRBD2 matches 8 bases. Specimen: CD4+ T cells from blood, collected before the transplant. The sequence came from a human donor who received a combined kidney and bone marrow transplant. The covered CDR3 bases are TGTGCCAGTACCCGGAGCGGGAGTAAAGTAGATACG. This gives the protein CASTRSGSKVDT. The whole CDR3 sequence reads CASTRSGSKVDTQYF.